The rows below give T cell receptor beta chains drawn from one sample of a study of T cell responses to AZD1222 COVID-19 vaccine. Measured with immunoSEQ multiplex PCR; TCRdb has only the in-frame clones, and not every one. The data show about 130,000 clones, around 87% seen once. The specimen comprised peripheral blood, sampled on day 0 of AZD1222 vaccination. These TCRs come from an adult in good health. Each CDR3 is given with its conserved first and last residue. A D gene is named only where the DNA matches it firmly. Size tells how often a clone was seen (once, few, many) or the class of an expanded clone, and some rows leave it out.

size	V	D	J	DNA	CDR3
.	TRBV6-5	TRBD1	TRBJ1-2	TGTGCCACCGAACAGGGGCAGGCCGGGGGCTATGGCTACACCTTC	CATEQGQAGGYGYTF
.	TRBV6-5	.	TRBJ1-6	TGTGCCAGCAGTTACTCCGATACCTCCTATAATTCACCCCTCCACTTT	CASSYSDTSYNSPLHF
.	TRBV24-1	.	TRBJ1-6	TGTGCCACCAGTGATTCCTCAGCCTCCTATAATTCACCCCTCCACTTT	CATSDSSASYNSPLHF
.	TRBV5-5	TRBD1	TRBJ1-1	TGTGCCAGCAGCTTGGGGGATACTACCGGGACAGTGAACACTGAAGCTTTCTTT	CASSLGDTTGTVNTEAFF
.	TRBV6-2/TRBV6-3	TRBD1	TRBJ2-1	TGTGCCAGCAGTTACGTACAGGGGTACAATGAGCAGTTCTTC	CASSYVQGYNEQFF
.	TRBV5-4	.	TRBJ1-2	TGTGCCAGCAGCTTGAGGCTCGGGACGGATATCTATGGCTACACCTTC	CASSLRLGTDIYGYTF
.	TRBV5-4	.	TRBJ1-1	TGTGCCAGCAGCCACACAGCGAACACTGAAGCTTTCTTT	CASSHTANTEAFF
.	TRBV6-5	.	TRBJ2-2	TGTGCCAGCAGTTACGGGGCGACTGACACCGGGGAGCTGTTTTTT	CASSYGATDTGELFF
few	TRBV9	.	TRBJ1-1	TGTGCCAGCAGTGCCGACATCATGAACACTGAAGCTTTCTTT	CASSADIMNTEAFF
.	TRBV6-2/TRBV6-3	.	TRBJ2-3	TGTGCCAGCAGCCCCCGTCCGGGGGCCCGGCAGTATTTT	CASSPRPGARQYF
.	TRBV20-1	.	TRBJ2-7	TGCAGTGCCGTAAGGGGCTACGAGCAGTACTTC	CSAVRGYEQYF
.	TRBV5-1	TRBD1	TRBJ1-2	TGCGCCAGCAGCCAAGGACAGGGAAGAGCCTATGGCTACACCTTC	CASSQGQGRAYGYTF
.	TRBV7-3	.	TRBJ2-1	TGTGCCAGCAGCTTTGGCATTGAGGTCGGGGAGCAGTTCTTC	CASSFGIEVGEQFF
.	TRBV11-3	.	TRBJ2-5	TGTGCCAGCAGCCCCGGAGTGACAGACCAAGAGACCCAGTACTTC	CASSPGVTDQETQYF
.	TRBV7-9	TRBD1	TRBJ1-2	TGTGCCAGCAGCTTAGGGACAGGGGGCGCCTGGGGCTACACCTTC	CASSLGTGGAWGYTF
.	TRBV2	TRBD1	TRBJ1-5	TGTGCCAGCAGCGCATACAGGGGGCAGGATAAAAATCAGCCCCAGCATTTT	CASSAYRGQDKNQPQHF
once	TRBV19	.	TRBJ1-3	TGTGCCAGTACTGCAGGACACTCTGGAAACACCATATATTTT	CASTAGHSGNTIYF
.	TRBV30	.	TRBJ1-1	TGTGCCTGGAGTGTACAACAGGTAGGCCCAGCTTTCTTT	CAWSVQQVGPAFF
.	TRBV4-2	TRBD2	TRBJ2-3	TGTGCCAGCAGCCAGAGGGGTAGCGGGGGGGCAGATACGCAGTATTTT	CASSQRGSGGADTQYF
few	TRBV5-6	TRBD1	TRBJ1-3	TGTGCCAGCACCCAACCAGGGGGACCTTCTGGAAACACCATATATTTT	CASTQPGGPSGNTIYF
.	TRBV7-2	TRBD1	TRBJ2-7	TGTGCCAGCAGCTGGACAGGGCGGGCGTACGAGCAGTACTTC	CASSWTGRAYEQYF
.	TRBV28	TRBD1	TRBJ1-5	TGTGCCAGCAGTACTTGGACAGGGGTGGAACAGCCCCAGCATTTT	CASSTWTGVEQPQHF
.	TRBV4-3	.	TRBJ1-2	TGCGCCAGCAGCCAGGGTTTGCGGCAGCTTTATGGCTACACCTTC	CASSQGLRQLYGYTF
.	TRBV27	.	TRBJ2-7	TGTGCCAGCCCACCGACCGGTACCTACGAGCAGTACTTC	CASPPTGTYEQYF
.	TRBV21-1	.	TRBJ2-7	TGTGCCAGCTGCCGGGACAGAGAAACCTACGAGCAGTACTTC	CASCRDRETYEQYF
.	TRBV24-1	.	TRBJ2-7	TGTGCCACCAGTGATCCGAGGGCGGGGTACGAGCAGTACTTC	CATSDPRAGYEQYF
.	TRBV12-3/TRBV12-4	.	TRBJ1-1	TGTGCCAGCAGCGAAAGAACTGAAGCTTTCTTT	CASSERTEAFF
once	TRBV5-1	.	TRBJ2-6	TGCGCCAGCAGCTTGGGAGGGTTCGCCGGGGCCAACGTCCTGACTTTC	CASSLGGFAGANVLTF
.	TRBV18	.	TRBJ1-5	TGTGCCAGCTCACTACAAGGTCCGAGCGATCAGCCCCAGCATTTT	CASSLQGPSDQPQHF
.	TRBV30	.	TRBJ1-5	TGTGCCTGGAGTGTGGGGGGCCCTCAGCCCCAGCATTTT	CAWSVGGPQPQHF
.	TRBV4-3	.	TRBJ2-7	TGCGCCAGCAGCCAAGACGGGCGAGCCGAGCAGTACTTC	CASSQDGRAEQYF
.	TRBV10-2	.	TRBJ2-7	TGCGCCAGCCAAGGGGTAACCTACGAGCAGTACTTC	CASQGVTYEQYF
.	TRBV7-3	.	TRBJ2-1	TGTGCCAGCAGCTTAGGGGCTCGGTACAATGAGCAGTTCTTC	CASSLGARYNEQFF
.	TRBV27	TRBD1	TRBJ2-1	TGTGCCAGCTCGTCCTACGGGGGACAGGGTGGCAATGAGCAGTTCTTC	CASSSYGGQGGNEQFF
.	TRBV4-1	.	TRBJ1-6	TGCGCCAGCAGCCAAGTGGGGGGTCCACCCCTCCACTTT	CASSQVGGPPLHF
.	TRBV4-2	.	TRBJ1-4	TGTGCCAGCAGCCCCTTTTCTCGTAATGAAAAACTGTTTTTT	CASSPFSRNEKLFF
.	TRBV5-5	TRBD2	TRBJ2-1	TGTGCCAGCAGCTGGCTAGCGGGTGACAATGAGCAGTTCTTC	CASSWLAGDNEQFF
.	TRBV5-1	TRBD1	TRBJ2-6	TGCGCCAGCAGCCAGACGGCCGGGACAGGGCACTCTGGGGCCAACGTCCTGACTTTC	CASSQTAGTGHSGANVLTF
.	TRBV28	.	TRBJ2-3	TGTGCCAGCAGAAAGGGGGGCACAGATACGCAGTATTTT	CASRKGGTDTQYF
.	TRBV25-1	.	TRBJ2-7	TGTGCCAGCAGTGGACCGACGGGAACGAGCTCCTACGAGCAGTACTTC	CASSGPTGTSSYEQYF
.	TRBV7-8	TRBD1	TRBJ1-6	TGTGCCAGCAGCCCCAGGGACAGGGGAAATTCACCCCTCCACTTT	CASSPRDRGNSPLHF
.	TRBV5-1	.	TRBJ1-2	TGCGCCAGCAGCTTTGGACAGCATTACTATGGCTACACCTTC	CASSFGQHYYGYTF